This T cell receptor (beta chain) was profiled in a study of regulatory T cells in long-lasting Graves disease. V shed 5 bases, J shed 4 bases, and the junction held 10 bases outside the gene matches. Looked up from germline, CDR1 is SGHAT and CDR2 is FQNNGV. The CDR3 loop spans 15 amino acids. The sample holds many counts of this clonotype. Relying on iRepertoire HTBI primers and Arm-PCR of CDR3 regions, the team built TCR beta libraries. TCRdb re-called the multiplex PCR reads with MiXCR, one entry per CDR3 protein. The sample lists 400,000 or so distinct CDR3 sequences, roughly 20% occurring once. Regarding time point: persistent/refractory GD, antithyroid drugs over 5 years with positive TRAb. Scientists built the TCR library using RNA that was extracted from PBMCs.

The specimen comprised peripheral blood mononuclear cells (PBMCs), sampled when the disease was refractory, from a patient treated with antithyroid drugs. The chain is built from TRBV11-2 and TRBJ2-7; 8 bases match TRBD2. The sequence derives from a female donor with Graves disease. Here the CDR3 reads CASSEGLSGGYEQYF. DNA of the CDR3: TGTGCCAGCAGCGAGGGACTCAGCGGGGGATACGAGCAGTACTTC.